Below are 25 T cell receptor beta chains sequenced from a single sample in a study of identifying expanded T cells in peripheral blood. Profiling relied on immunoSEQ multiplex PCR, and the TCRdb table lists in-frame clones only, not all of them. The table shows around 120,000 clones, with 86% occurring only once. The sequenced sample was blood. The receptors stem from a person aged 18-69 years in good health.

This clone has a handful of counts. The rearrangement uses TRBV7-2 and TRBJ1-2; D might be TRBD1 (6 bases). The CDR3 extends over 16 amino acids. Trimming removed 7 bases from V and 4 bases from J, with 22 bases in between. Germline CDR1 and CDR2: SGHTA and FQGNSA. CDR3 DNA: TGTGCCAGCACCAAATTGGGGGGCGAGGGGTCCTATGGCTACACCTTC. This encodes CASTKLGGEGSYGYTF.

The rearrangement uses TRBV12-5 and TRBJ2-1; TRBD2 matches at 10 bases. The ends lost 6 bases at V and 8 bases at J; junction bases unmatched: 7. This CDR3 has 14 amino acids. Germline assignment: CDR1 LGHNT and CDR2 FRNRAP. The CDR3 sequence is CASGTQRGGDEQFF. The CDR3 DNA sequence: TGTGCTAGTGGCACTCAGCGGGGGGGCGATGAGCAGTTCTTC.

CDR3 region: CASSDVGNTIYF. The CDR3 nucleotides are TGTGCCAGCAGTGACGTTGGAAACACCATATATTTT. The J gene is TRBJ1-3, the V gene TRBV6-4; no clear D. Deletions cut 2 bases from V and 3 bases from J, with 2 bases between. The CDR3 loop spans 12 amino acids. The germline CDR1 and CDR2 sequences are MRHNA and SNTAGT.

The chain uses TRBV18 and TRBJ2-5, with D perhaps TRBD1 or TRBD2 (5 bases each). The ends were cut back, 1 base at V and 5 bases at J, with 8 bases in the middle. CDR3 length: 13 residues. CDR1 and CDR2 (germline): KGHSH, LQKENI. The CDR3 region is CASSPQWGETQYF. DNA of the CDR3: TGTGCCAGCTCACCACAATGGGGGGAGACCCAGTACTTC.

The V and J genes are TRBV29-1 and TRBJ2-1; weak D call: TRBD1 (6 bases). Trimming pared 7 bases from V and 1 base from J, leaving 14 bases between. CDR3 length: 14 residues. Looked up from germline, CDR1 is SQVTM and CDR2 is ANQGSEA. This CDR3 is CSAVRDNSYNEQFF. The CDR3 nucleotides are TGCAGCGCTGTCCGGGACAATTCCTACAATGAGCAGTTCTTC.

The CDR3 reads CAISESIRDEEKLFF. The CDR3 coding sequence is TGTGCCATCAGTGAGTCGATCAGGGACGAGGAAAAACTGTTTTTT. The chain carries TRBV10-3 and TRBJ1-4; weak D call: TRBD1 (5 bases). The germline gives CDR1 ENHRY, CDR2 SYGVKD. The CDR3 loop spans 15 amino acids. With 0 bases removed from V and 8 bases from J, the gap between germline ends came to 13 bases.

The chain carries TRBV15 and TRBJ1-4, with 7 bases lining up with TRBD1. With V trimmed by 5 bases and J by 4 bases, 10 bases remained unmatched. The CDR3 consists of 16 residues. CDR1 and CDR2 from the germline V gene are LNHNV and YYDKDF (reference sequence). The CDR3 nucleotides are TGTGCCACCAGCGGGACAGAGGTCGGTATTAATGAAAAACTGTTTTTT. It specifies CATSGTEVGINEKLFF.

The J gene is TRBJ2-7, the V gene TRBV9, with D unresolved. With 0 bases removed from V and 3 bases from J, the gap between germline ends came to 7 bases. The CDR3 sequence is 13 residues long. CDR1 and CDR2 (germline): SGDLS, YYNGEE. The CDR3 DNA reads TGTGCCAGCAGCGTAGAGGACGGCTACGAGCAGTACTTC. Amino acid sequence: CASSVEDGYEQYF.

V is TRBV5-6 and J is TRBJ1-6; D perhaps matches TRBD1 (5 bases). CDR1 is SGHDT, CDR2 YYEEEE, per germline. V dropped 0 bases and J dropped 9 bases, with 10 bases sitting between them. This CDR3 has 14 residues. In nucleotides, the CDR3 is TGTGCCAGCAGCTTGGAGGGGCCGGGTTCACCCCTCCACTTT. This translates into CASSLEGPGSPLHF.

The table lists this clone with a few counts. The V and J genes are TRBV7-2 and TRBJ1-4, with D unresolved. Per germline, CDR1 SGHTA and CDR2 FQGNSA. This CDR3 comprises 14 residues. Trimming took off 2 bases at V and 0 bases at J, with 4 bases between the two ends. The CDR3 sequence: CASSLRTTNEKLFF. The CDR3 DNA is TGTGCCAGCAGCTTAAGGACAACTAATGAAAAACTGTTTTTT.

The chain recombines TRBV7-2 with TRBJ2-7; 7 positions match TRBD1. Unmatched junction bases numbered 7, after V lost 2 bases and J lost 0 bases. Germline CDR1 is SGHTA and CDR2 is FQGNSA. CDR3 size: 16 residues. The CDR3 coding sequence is TGTGCCAGCAGCTTATCAGGGACAGTAAGCTCCTACGAGCAGTACTTC. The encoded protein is CASSLSGTVSSYEQYF.

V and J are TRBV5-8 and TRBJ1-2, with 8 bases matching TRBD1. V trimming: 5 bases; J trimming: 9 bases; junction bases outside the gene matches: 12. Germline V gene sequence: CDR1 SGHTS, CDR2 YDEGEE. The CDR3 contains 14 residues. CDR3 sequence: CASSLTGAISSYTF. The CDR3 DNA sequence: TGTGCCAGCAGTTTGACAGGGGCCATAAGTAGCTACACCTTC.

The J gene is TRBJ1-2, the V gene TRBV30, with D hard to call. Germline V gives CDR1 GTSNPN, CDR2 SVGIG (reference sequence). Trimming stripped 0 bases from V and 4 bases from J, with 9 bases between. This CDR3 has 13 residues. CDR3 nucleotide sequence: TGTGCCTGGAGTGTAACAGAAAGCTATGGCTACACCTTC. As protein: CAWSVTESYGYTF.

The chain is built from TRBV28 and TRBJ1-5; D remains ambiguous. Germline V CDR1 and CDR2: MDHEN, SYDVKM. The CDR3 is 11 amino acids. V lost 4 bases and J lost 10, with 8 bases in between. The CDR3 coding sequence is TGTGCCAGCAGTTCCCATTACCCCCAGCATTTT. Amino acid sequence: CASSSHYPQHF.

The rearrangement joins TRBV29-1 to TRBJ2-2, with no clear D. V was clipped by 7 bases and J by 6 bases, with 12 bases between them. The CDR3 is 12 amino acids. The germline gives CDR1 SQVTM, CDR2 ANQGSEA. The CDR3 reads CSALRYAGELFF. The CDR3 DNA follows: TGCAGCGCTCTCCGGTACGCCGGGGAGCTGTTTTTT.

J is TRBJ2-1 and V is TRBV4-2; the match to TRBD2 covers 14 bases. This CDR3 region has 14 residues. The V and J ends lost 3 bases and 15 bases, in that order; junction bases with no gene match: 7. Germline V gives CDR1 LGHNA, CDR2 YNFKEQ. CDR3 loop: CASSQGLAGVGWFF. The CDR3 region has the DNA TGTGCCAGCAGCCAGGGACTAGCGGGAGTGGGATGGTTCTTC.

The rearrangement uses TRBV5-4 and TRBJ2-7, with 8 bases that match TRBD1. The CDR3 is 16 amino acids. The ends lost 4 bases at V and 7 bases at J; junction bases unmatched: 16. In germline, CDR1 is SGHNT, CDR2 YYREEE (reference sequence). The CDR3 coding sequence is TGTGCCAGCAGCCTCGGGACAGGACCACCTCTCTGGGAGCAGTACTTC. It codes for CASSLGTGPPLWEQYF. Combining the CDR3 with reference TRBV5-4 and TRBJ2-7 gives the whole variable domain ETGVTQSPTHLIKTRGQQVTLRCSSQSGHNTVSWYQQALGQGPQFIFQYYREEENGRGNFPPRFSGLQFPNYSSELNVNALELDDSALYLCASSLGTGPPLWEQYFGPGTRLTVT.

CDR3 bases: TGTGCCAGTAGTCCTAGACCGGGACTAGCGCAAAACAATGAGCAGTTCTTC. Translated: CASSPRPGLAQNNEQFF. The rearrangement joins TRBV19 to TRBJ2-1, with TRBD2 matching 10 bases. The CDR3 is 17 residues long. Losses at the gene ends were 5 bases for V and 5 bases for J; bases not matched to a gene: 12. The V gene's germline CDR1 is LNHDA and CDR2 SQIVND (reference sequence).

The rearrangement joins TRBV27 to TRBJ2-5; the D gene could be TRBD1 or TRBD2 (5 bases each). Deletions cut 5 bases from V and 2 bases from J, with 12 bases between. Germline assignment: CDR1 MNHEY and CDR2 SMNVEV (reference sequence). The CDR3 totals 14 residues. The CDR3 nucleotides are TGTGCCAGCAGTCAGGGAGTCGATCAAGAGACCCAGTACTTC. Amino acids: CASSQGVDQETQYF.

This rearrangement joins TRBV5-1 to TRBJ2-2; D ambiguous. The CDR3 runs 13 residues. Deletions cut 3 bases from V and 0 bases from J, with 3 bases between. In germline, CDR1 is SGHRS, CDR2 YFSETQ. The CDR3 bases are TGCGCCAGCAGCTGGACGAACACCGGGGAGCTGTTTTTT. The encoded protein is CASSWTNTGELFF.

The CDR3 is CASSVDPGPADTQYF. Here the CDR3 DNA reads TGTGCCAGCAGCGTAGATCCAGGTCCGGCAGATACGCAGTATTTT. The chain is built from TRBV9 and TRBJ2-3; D not certain. V was trimmed by 0 bases and J by 4 bases, leaving 12 bases between them. Germline V CDR1 and CDR2: SGDLS, YYNGEE. This CDR3 has 15 residues.

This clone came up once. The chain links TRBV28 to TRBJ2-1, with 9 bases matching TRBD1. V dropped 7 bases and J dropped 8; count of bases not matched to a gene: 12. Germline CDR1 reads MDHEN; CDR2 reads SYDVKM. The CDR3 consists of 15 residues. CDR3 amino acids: CASTNVDRGGDEQFF. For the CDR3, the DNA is TGTGCCAGCACGAATGTGGACAGGGGAGGTGATGAGCAGTTCTTC.

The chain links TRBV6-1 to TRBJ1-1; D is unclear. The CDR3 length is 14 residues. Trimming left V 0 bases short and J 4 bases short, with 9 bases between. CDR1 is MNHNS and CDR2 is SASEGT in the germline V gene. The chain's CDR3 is CASSEAKGGTEAFF. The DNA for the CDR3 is TGTGCCAGCAGTGAAGCTAAGGGAGGCACTGAAGCTTTCTTT.

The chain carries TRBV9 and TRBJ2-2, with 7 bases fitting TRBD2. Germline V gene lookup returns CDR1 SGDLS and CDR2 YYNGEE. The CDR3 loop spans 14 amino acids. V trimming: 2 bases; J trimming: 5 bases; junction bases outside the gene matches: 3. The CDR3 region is CASSVAGETGELFF. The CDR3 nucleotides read TGTGCCAGCAGCGTGGCGGGGGAAACCGGGGAGCTGTTTTTT.

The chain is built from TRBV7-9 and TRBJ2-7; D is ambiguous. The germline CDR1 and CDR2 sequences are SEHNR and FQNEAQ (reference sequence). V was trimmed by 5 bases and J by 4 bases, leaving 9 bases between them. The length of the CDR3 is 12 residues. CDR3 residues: CASSRPLYEQYF. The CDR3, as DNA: TGTGCCAGCAGCCGCCCGCTTTACGAGCAGTACTTC.